This T cell receptor beta chain came from a study of resident and recirculating memory T cells in vitiligo. For the study at large: The samples were homogenized without cell sorting before genomic DNA extraction.

Germline V gives CDR1 SGHAT, CDR2 FQNNGV. CDR3 size: 14 residues. Trimming shortened V by 0 bases and J by 7 bases, and 10 bases separated the two germline ends. Study-level results: Non-conserved TCRs across sites and patients suggested distinct clones per lesion.

The count of this clone is one. Antigen unknown. Stable patients also lacked confetti depigmentation, a sign of active vitiligo. Anyone treated within the previous three months was excluded. Assay: immunoSEQ multiplex PCR; the TCRdb copy retains only in-frame clones and omits some. The sample consists of tens of thousands of clones, about 92% of them appearing once. The J gene is TRBJ2-1, the V gene TRBV11-2, with D unclear. The sequencing input was blood. This clonotype originated in a male donor with vitiligo. DNA for the CDR3: TGTGCCAGCAGCTTAGACCCTAACTGGAATGAGCAGTTCTTC. Protein sequence: CASSLDPNWNEQFF.